Below are 12 T cell receptor beta chains sequenced from a single sample in a study of blood T cell repertoires in COVID-19. Some clones are missing from TCRdb's copy, which holds only in-frame ones; the method was immunoSEQ multiplex PCR. In the table there are over 150,000 clones, around 83% of which are singletons. Input material: peripheral blood. The source of these receptors is a woman aged 60 to 75 with COVID-19, enrolled during active disease.

This clone was detected only a few times. This sequence joins TRBV10-2 and TRBJ2-7; no clear D. Germline V gene data show CDR1 as WSHSY and CDR2 as SAAADI. V was cut by 0 bases and J by 4 bases, with 4 bases left in between. The CDR3 extends over 12 amino acids. The CDR3 region is CASSESTYEQYF. The CDR3 DNA follows: TGCGCCAGCAGTGAGTCGACATACGAGCAGTACTTC.

The chain links TRBV7-3 to TRBJ2-2; D ambiguous. Germline CDR1 is SGHTA and CDR2 is FQGTGA. The length of the CDR3 is 13 residues. V gave up 1 base and J gave up 3 bases, with 3 bases separating them. In DNA, the CDR3 is TGTGCCAGCAGCTTAAGAGACACCGGGGAGCTGTTTTTT. Its translation is CASSLRDTGELFF.

V is TRBV2 and J is TRBJ1-5; a weak D match, TRBD1 (6 bases). Germline CDR1 is SNHLY and CDR2 is FYNNEI. Trimming cost V 5 bases and J 2 bases, with 19 bases left between them. The CDR3 runs to 17 residues. As DNA, the CDR3 is TGTGCCAGCAGTAGCGGAAGGGAAGGGGGAGGCAATCAGCCCCAGCATTTT. Protein: CASSSGREGGGNQPQHF.

The chain is built from TRBV28 and TRBJ2-7, with 11 bases that match TRBD2. This CDR3 comprises 17 residues. The V segment lost 3 bases and the J segment 1 base; nucleotides outside the gene matches: 8. Germline V gene sequence: CDR1 MDHEN, CDR2 SYDVKM. CDR3 region: CASSFRILAGGSYEQYF. The CDR3 DNA reads as TGTGCCAGCAGTTTCCGAATTCTAGCGGGAGGTTCCTACGAGCAGTACTTC.

The chain joins TRBV5-6 to TRBJ1-1, with D unclear. CDR1 and CDR2 (germline): SGHDT, YYEEEE. V dropped 0 bases and J dropped 8 bases, with 8 bases sitting between them. This CDR3 comprises 12 residues. CDR3 nucleotides: TGTGCCAGCAGCTTGGAGAGGTTCGAAGCTTTCTTT. Its translation: CASSLERFEAFF. Filled out from reference TRBV5-6 and TRBJ1-1, the complete variable domain reads DAGVTQSPTHLIKTRGQQVTLRCSPKSGHDTVSWYQQALGQGPQFIFQYYEEEERQRGNFPDRFSGHQFPNYSSELNVNALLLGDSALYLCASSLERFEAFFGQGTRLTVV.

V and J are TRBV18 and TRBJ1-3; no reliable D call. Trimming shortened V by 3 bases and J by 8 bases, and 8 bases separated the two germline ends. CDR1 and CDR2 from the germline V gene are KGHSH and LQKENI. The CDR3 runs 12 residues. CDR3 DNA sequence: TGTGCCAGCTCACCCGGGTCGGACACCATATATTTT. Encoded protein: CASSPGSDTIYF.

The chain links TRBV6-4 to TRBJ2-5; maybe TRBD2 (6 bases). Looked up from germline, CDR1 is MRHNA and CDR2 is SNTAGT. The ends were cut back, 3 bases at V and 5 bases at J, with 10 bases in the middle. The CDR3 is made up of 13 amino acids. The CDR3 DNA is TGTGCCAGCAGTGAGACTAGATGGGAGACCCAGTACTTC. The encoded protein is CASSETRWETQYF.

The chain combines TRBV20-1 with TRBJ1-3, with D unclear. In germline, CDR1 is DFQATT, CDR2 SNEGSKA (reference sequence). Deletions cut 3 bases from V and 4 bases from J, with 10 bases between. The CDR3 has 13 residues. For the CDR3, the DNA is TGCAGTGCTAGTGTAGGGAGGGGAAACACCATATATTTT. Encoded protein: CSASVGRGNTIYF.

The chain links TRBV11-2 to TRBJ2-6; 7 positions match TRBD1. CDR1 is SGHAT and CDR2 is FQNNGV in the germline V gene. The CDR3 runs to 18 residues. V was clipped by 6 bases and J by 1 base; unmatched bases: 12. CDR3 sequence (DNA): TGTGCCAGCAGGACCGGGGACAGCCTTTTTTCTGGGGCCAACGTCCTGACTTTC. It is translated as CASRTGDSLFSGANVLTF.

This rearrangement joins TRBV5-6 to TRBJ2-1; TRBD1 matches at 10 bases. Germline V gene sequence: CDR1 SGHDT, CDR2 YYEEEE. This CDR3 is built from 14 residues. Trimming cost V 3 bases and J 6 bases; bases outside gene matches: 3. CDR3 coding DNA: TGTGCCAGCAGCTCGGACAGGGGGGCCAATGAGCAGTTCTTC. Residues: CASSSDRGANEQFF.

This clone has a single count. The chain carries TRBV12-5 and TRBJ2-5; the D gene is possibly TRBD2 (6 bases). V was shortened by 6 bases and J by 10 bases, with 21 bases between the two germline ends. From germline, CDR1 is LGHNT and CDR2 FRNRAP. The CDR3 extends over 14 amino acids. The CDR3 region has the DNA TGTGCTAGTGGGATCGGGAGCAGTCAGAGGGGCCAGTACTTC. Translating gives CASGIGSSQRGQYF.

V usage is TRBV29-1 and J usage is TRBJ1-5, with 10 bases fitting TRBD1. V lost 4 bases and J lost 10; bases outside the gene matches: 10. The germline V gene has CDR1 SQVTM and CDR2 ANQGSEA. CDR3 length equals 14 residues. The CDR3 loop is CSVGPGQGFGPQHF. The CDR3 bases are TGCAGCGTTGGACCGGGACAGGGGTTTGGCCCCCAGCATTTT. Supplemented by reference TRBV29-1 and TRBJ1-5, the full variable domain reads SAVISQKPSRDICQRGTSLTIQCQVDSQVTMMFWYRQQPGQSLTLIATANQGSEATYESGFVIDKFPISRPNLTFSTLTVSNMSPEDSSIYLCSVGPGQGFGPQHFGDGTRLSIL.